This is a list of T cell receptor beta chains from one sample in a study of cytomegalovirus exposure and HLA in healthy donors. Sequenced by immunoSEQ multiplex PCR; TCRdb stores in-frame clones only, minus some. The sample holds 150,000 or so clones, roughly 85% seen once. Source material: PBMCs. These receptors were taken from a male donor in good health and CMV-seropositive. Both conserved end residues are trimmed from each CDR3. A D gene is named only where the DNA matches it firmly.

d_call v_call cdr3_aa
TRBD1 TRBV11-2 ASGRTGGPGDEKLF
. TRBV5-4 ASSEGQYTEAF
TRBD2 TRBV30 AWSLAGRRSTDTQY
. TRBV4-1 ASSQDFQATTNEKLF
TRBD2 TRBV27 ASSLRTPGLGSYNEQF
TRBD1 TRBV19 ASRPQGGQPQH
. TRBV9 ASSPRGTGSYEQY
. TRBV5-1 ASGSIGETQY
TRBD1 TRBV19 ASSWDSSNQPQH
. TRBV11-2 ASSPGGTRNIQY
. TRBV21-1 ASSKAAAMMNTEAF
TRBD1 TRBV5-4 ASSLEGTGAYEQY
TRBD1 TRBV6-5 ASSPGTGMRGYT
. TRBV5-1 ASSFTGYEGYT
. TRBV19 ASSIEAGIMYNEQF